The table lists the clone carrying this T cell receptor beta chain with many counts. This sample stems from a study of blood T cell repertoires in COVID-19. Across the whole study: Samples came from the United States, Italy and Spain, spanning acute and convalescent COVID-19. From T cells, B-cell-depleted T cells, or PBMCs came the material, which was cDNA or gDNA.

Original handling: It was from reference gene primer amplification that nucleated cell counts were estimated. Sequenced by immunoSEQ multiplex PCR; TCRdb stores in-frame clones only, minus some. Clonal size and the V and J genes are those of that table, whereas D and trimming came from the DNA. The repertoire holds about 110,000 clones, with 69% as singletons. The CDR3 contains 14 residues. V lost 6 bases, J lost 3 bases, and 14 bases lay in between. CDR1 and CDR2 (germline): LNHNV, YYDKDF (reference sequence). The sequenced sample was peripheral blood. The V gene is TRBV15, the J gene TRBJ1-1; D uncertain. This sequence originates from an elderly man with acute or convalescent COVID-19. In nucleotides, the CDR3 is TGTGCCACCAGGGATAAGTGGCAGGACACTGAAGCTTTCTTT. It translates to CATRDKWQDTEAFF.